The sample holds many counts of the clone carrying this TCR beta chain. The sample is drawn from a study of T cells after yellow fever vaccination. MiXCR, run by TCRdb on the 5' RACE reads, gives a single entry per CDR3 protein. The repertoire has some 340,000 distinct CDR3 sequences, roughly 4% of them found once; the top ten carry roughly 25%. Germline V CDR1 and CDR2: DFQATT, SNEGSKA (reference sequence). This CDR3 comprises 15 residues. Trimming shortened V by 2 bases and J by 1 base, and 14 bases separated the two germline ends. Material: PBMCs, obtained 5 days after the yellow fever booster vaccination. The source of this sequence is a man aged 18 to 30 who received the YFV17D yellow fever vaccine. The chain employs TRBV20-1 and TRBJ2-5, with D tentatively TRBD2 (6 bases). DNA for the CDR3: TGCAGTGCTAGAAAGGTGGGGGGACTCCAAGAGACCCAGTACTTC. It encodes CSARKVGGLQETQYF.